This T cell receptor beta chain is drawn from a study of blood T cell repertoires in COVID-19. Study background: The United States, Italy and Spain were the sources of the acute and convalescent COVID-19 samples. PBMCs, B-cell-depleted T cells, or T cells provided the cDNA or gDNA that made up the material.

This CDR3 is built from 13 residues. Trimming took off 6 bases at V and 0 bases at J, with 8 bases between the two ends. CDR1 is SQVTM, CDR2 ANQGSEA, per germline. Methods used by the authors: Reference gene primers were amplified, and this amplification served to estimate nucleated cell counts. Profiled with immunoSEQ multiplex PCR; TCRdb holds only in-frame clones, not every one. Clonal size and the V and J genes are those of that table, whereas D and trimming came from the DNA. This sample has 84,000 or so clones; under 90% occur once, and the top ten carry around 13%. The V call is TRBV29-1, the J call TRBJ1-4, with D possibly TRBD1 on 5 matching bases. The receptor was derived from a woman aged 35 to 49 with active or convalescent COVID-19. Source material: peripheral blood. CDR3 DNA sequence: TGCAGCGTCTCGGACACAACTAATGAAAAACTGTTTTTT. This encodes CSVSDTTNEKLFF.